Presented here are 18 T cell receptor beta chains from one specimen sequenced in a study of T-cell reconstitution after alpha-beta-depleted transplantation in children. TCRbeta library construction was performed incorporating unique molecular identifiers. TCRdb re-called the PCR reads with MiXCR, one entry per CDR3 protein. The data hold some 110,000 distinct CDR3 sequences, with about 9.3% observed a single time. Sequencing was performed on PBMCs, taken before TCRalphabeta/CD19-depleted stem cell transplant. These receptors all come from a boy between 2 and 15 years old with acute lymphoblastic leukemia, due to receive a stem cell transplant.

In its sample, this clonotype was seen a few times. The chain carries TRBV18 and TRBJ2-4, with 10 bases matching TRBD1. This CDR3 comprises 14 residues. The V and J ends lost 3 bases and 5 bases, in that order; junction bases with no gene match: 1. In germline, CDR1 is KGHSH, CDR2 LQKENI. Here the CDR3 reads CASSPGTGENIQYF. The CDR3 nucleotides read TGTGCCAGCTCACCCGGGACAGGGGAAAACATTCAGTACTTC.

This clonotype was seen only a few times. The chain links TRBV20-1 to TRBJ2-5; TRBD1 agrees at 10 bases. Losses at the gene ends were 2 bases for V and 1 base for J; bases not matched to a gene: 7. The germline V gene encodes CDR1 DFQATT and CDR2 SNEGSKA (reference sequence). The CDR3 consists of 16 residues. The CDR3 loop reads CSARNRDRGLQETQYF. The CDR3 bases are TGCAGTGCTAGAAACCGGGACAGGGGCCTCCAAGAGACCCAGTACTTC.

V gene TRBV2 combines with J gene TRBJ2-2; 16 bases align to TRBD2. The CDR3 is 18 residues long. The germline V gene has CDR1 SNHLY and CDR2 FYNNEI. V was pared by 11 bases and J by 6 bases, with 15 bases of the junction left unmatched. CDR3 loop: CAFSTGTSGRAYPGELFF. CDR3 sequence (DNA): TGTGCCTTCAGTACCGGGACTAGCGGGAGGGCCTATCCCGGGGAGCTGTTTTTT.

This clonotype was found many times. This sequence joins TRBV20-1 and TRBJ1-6; D call uncertain. The CDR3 has 16 amino acids. Germline CDR1 is DFQATT and CDR2 is SNEGSKA (reference sequence). Trimming took off 3 bases at V and 0 bases at J, with 12 bases between the two ends. CDR3 in DNA: TGCAGTGCTAGGACCGTCAGGAGCTCCTATAATTCACCCCTCCACTTT. This sequence encodes CSARTVRSSYNSPLHF.

This clonotype has just one count. J is TRBJ2-7 and V is TRBV5-6; a possible D gene is TRBD1 (5 bases). Trimming removed 2 bases from V and 4 bases from J, with 10 bases in between. This CDR3 spans 13 amino acids. The V gene's germline CDR1 is SGHDT and CDR2 YYEEEE. CDR3 sequence: CASSFTGAYEQYF. In DNA form, the CDR3 reads TGTGCCAGCAGCTTCACTGGGGCGTACGAGCAGTACTTC. Full variable domain (rest looked up from reference TRBV5-6 and TRBJ2-7): DAGVTQSPTHLIKTRGQQVTLRCSPKSGHDTVSWYQQALGQGPQFIFQYYEEEERQRGNFPDRFSGHQFPNYSSELNVNALLLGDSALYLCASSFTGAYEQYFGPGTRLTVT.

This chain links TRBV4-2 with TRBJ1-4; D not resolved. CDR3 size: 13 residues. CDR1 is LGHNA and CDR2 is YNFKEQ in the germline V gene. V lost 6 bases and J 6 bases, leaving 11 bases between the germline ends. The CDR3 region is CASRLREDEKLFF. CDR3 DNA: TGTGCCAGCAGGCTCCGGGAAGATGAAAAACTGTTTTTT.

This clonotype came up a few times. This sequence joins TRBV15 and TRBJ2-5; 9 bases agree with TRBD2. The CDR3 length is 16 residues. Germline assignment: CDR1 LNHNV and CDR2 YYDKDF (reference sequence). V shed 0 bases, J shed 3 bases, and the junction held 5 bases outside the gene matches. The CDR3 region has the DNA TGTGCCACCAGCAGAGAACGTCCTAGCGGGAAAGAGACCCAGTACTTC. Translating gives CATSRERPSGKETQYF.

This clonotype was picked up many times. The gene calls are TRBV20-1 and TRBJ2-1, with TRBD2 identical over 16 bases. Germline V gives CDR1 DFQATT, CDR2 SNEGSKA (reference sequence). This CDR3 has 15 residues. V trimming: 6 bases; J trimming: 7 bases; junction bases outside the gene matches: 6. The chain's CDR3 is CSAGTSGRAENEQFF. CDR3 bases: TGCAGTGCAGGGACTAGCGGGAGGGCCGAGAATGAGCAGTTCTTC.

This clonotype occurred many times. This rearrangement joins TRBV5-1 to TRBJ2-1; 10 bases are shared with TRBD2. The germline CDR1 and CDR2 sequences are SGHRS and YFSETQ. This CDR3 is 15 amino acids long. V dropped 6 bases and J dropped 10; count of bases not matched to a gene: 13. The CDR3 loop is CASMMEGLAGVEQFF. The CDR3 DNA is TGCGCCAGCATGATGGAAGGGCTAGCGGGAGTGGAGCAGTTCTTC.

The chain recombines TRBV6-1 with TRBJ2-3; 9 bases align to TRBD1. Germline V gene lookup returns CDR1 MNHNS and CDR2 SASEGT. The CDR3 totals 15 residues. Losses at the gene ends were 0 bases for V and 6 bases for J; bases not matched to a gene: 4. CDR3 nucleotides: TGTGCCAGCAGTGAAGCATGGACAGGGGTGGATACGCAGTATTTT. It specifies CASSEAWTGVDTQYF.

This clonotype appeared many times. This chain connects TRBV20-1 to TRBJ2-2; TRBD2 matches at 7 bases. Trimming at V came to 7 bases and at J to 0 bases, leaving 8 bases not matched to a gene. Looked up from germline, CDR1 is DFQATT and CDR2 is SNEGSKA (reference sequence). CDR3 length: 15 residues. The CDR3 DNA reads as TGCAGTGTCGCGACTAGCAGAACGAACACCGGGGAGCTGTTTTTT. This sequence encodes CSVATSRTNTGELFF.

The chain links TRBV6-4 to TRBJ2-3; 8 bases agree with TRBD2. With 5 bases clipped from V and 5 bases from J, the junction kept 6 bases outside the gene matches. Germline loops: CDR1 MRHNA, CDR2 SNTAGT. The CDR3 has 14 residues. CDR3 coding DNA: TGTGCCAGCAGTAGCGGGAGTGAAGGAGATACGCAGTATTTT. This codes for CASSSGSEGDTQYF.

This clonotype was seen ten or more times. This chain connects TRBV20-1 to TRBJ2-3; D may be TRBD2 (6 bases). CDR1 and CDR2 (germline): DFQATT, SNEGSKA (reference sequence). CDR3 length: 15 amino acids. V gave up 4 bases and J gave up 1 base, with 15 bases separating them. CDR3 coding DNA: TGCAGTGCTACACGGGGAGGAGGAGGCACAGATACGCAGTATTTT. Translated: CSATRGGGGTDTQYF.

This clonotype has more than one count but fewer than ten. The rearrangement links TRBV20-1 to TRBJ2-7; D is undetermined. The V gene's germline CDR1 is DFQATT and CDR2 SNEGSKA (reference sequence). The CDR3 has 14 residues. V was clipped by 2 bases and J by 4 bases, with 15 bases between them. Here the CDR3 reads CSARMVGWVYEQYF. CDR3 DNA: TGCAGTGCTAGAATGGTTGGCTGGGTATACGAGCAGTACTTC.

This clonotype was found a few times. The chain is built from TRBV30 and TRBJ1-5, with TRBD1 identical over 8 bases. Trimming at V came to 5 bases and at J to 7 bases, leaving 7 bases not matched to a gene. The CDR3 has 13 amino acids. Per the germline V gene, CDR1 is GTSNPN and CDR2 is SVGIG (reference sequence). The CDR3 bases are TGTGCCTGGCGCCTTCCAGGGGGCCAGCCCCAGCATTTT. This encodes CAWRLPGGQPQHF. Drawing the rest from reference TRBV30 and TRBJ1-5, the complete variable domain is SQTIHQWPATLVQPVGSPLSLECTVEGTSNPNLYWYRQAAGRGLQLLFYSVGIGQISSEVPQNLSASRPQDRQFILSSKKLLLSDSGFYLCAWRLPGGQPQHFGDGTRLSIL.

At least ten counts were recorded for this clonotype. This chain joins TRBV12-3 or TRBV12-4 and TRBJ2-1, with D perhaps assigned TRBD1 or TRBD2 (5 bases each). Between the trimmed V and J ends, which lost 6 bases and 0 bases, there was a span of 15 bases. This CDR3 is built from 16 residues. The DNA of the CDR3 is TGTGCCAGCAGGTTTGGGGGTCATAGCTCCTACAATGAGCAGTTCTTC. Its protein product is CASRFGGHSSYNEQFF.

This clonotype has a count of ten or more. The chain has TRBV27 and TRBJ2-1; maybe TRBD1 (5 bases). With 2 bases removed from V and 8 bases from J, the gap between germline ends came to 16 bases. The CDR3 totals 15 residues. CDR1 and CDR2 from the germline V gene are MNHEY and SMNVEV (reference sequence). For the CDR3, the DNA is TGTGCCAGCAGTTTACGGCAGGGTTGGGCGGATGAGCAGTTCTTC. Its protein product is CASSLRQGWADEQFF.

This clonotype showed up many times. The chain couples TRBV11-2 to TRBJ2-7; D gene ambiguous. The CDR3 extends over 14 amino acids. Germline CDR1 SGHAT, CDR2 FQNNGV. V lost 5 bases to trimming and J lost 6 bases, with 17 bases between them. CDR3 in amino acids: CASSAGPSTFEQYF. For the CDR3, the DNA is TGTGCCAGCAGCGCCGGGCCCTCCACCTTCGAGCAGTACTTC.